This entry lists 17 T cell receptor beta chains sequenced from one sample in a study of neoadjuvant anti-PD-1 for oral cavity cancer. Data came from immunoSEQ multiplex PCR; TCRdb stores just in-frame clones and leaves some out. The profile shows around 62,000 clones, 70% to 85% of them singletons. The sample was PBMCs, taken before nivolumab (anti-PD-1) treatment. These TCRs come from a person aged 40 to 85 with oral cavity squamous cell carcinoma.

The rearrangement links TRBV25-1 to TRBJ2-7, with no clear D. Germline V gives CDR1 MGHDK, CDR2 SYGVNS. Deletions cut 1 base from V and 3 bases from J, with 13 bases between. The CDR3 has 15 amino acids. CDR3 amino acids: CASSELGSRSYEQYF. DNA for the CDR3: TGTGCCAGCAGTGAATTAGGATCCAGGAGCTACGAGCAGTACTTC.

V gene TRBV7-9 combines with J gene TRBJ2-7; D gene uncertain. Trimming left V 1 base short and J 5 bases short, with 12 bases between. This CDR3 has 14 residues. Germline V gene sequence: CDR1 SEHNR, CDR2 FQNEAQ (reference sequence). The CDR3 nucleotides are TGTGCCAGCAGCTTAGGATCCACTGCCGACGAGCAGTACTTC. Translated: CASSLGSTADEQYF. Combining the CDR3 with reference TRBV7-9 and TRBJ2-7 gives the whole variable domain DTGVSQNPRHKITKRGQNVTFRCDPISEHNRLYWYRQTLGQGPEFLTYFQNEAQLEKSRLLSDRFSAERPKGSFSTLEIQRTEQGDSAMYLCASSLGSTADEQYFGPGTRLTVT.

This clone was observed a handful of times. The chain combines TRBV18 with TRBJ2-1, with D uncertain. Germline loops: CDR1 KGHSH, CDR2 LQKENI. V was shortened by 6 bases and J by 4 bases, with 7 bases between the two germline ends. The CDR3 runs 12 residues. CDR3 sequence reads: CASSSLYNEQFF. In DNA form, the CDR3 reads TGTGCCAGCTCGTCCCTTTACAATGAGCAGTTCTTC.

The chain combines TRBV11-2 with TRBJ2-7; D possibly uses TRBD1 or TRBD2 (5 bases each). Germline V gives CDR1 SGHAT, CDR2 FQNNGV. V gave up 1 base and J gave up 6 bases, with 16 bases separating them. This CDR3 contains 15 residues. CDR3 DNA: TGTGCCAGCAGCTTAGTGCCAGTCCGTGGGGGCGAGCAGTACTTC. Translated, it gives CASSLVPVRGGEQYF.

Only a few counts were recorded for this clone. The chain employs TRBV5-4 and TRBJ2-1; 10 bases match TRBD2. The V segment lost 1 base and the J segment 5 bases; nucleotides outside the gene matches: 6. CDR1 and CDR2 from the germline V gene are SGHNT and YYREEE (reference sequence). The CDR3 contains 16 residues. The CDR3 reads CASSLRGLAGDNEQFF. The CDR3 bases are TGTGCCAGCAGCTTGAGGGGCCTAGCGGGAGACAATGAGCAGTTCTTC.

The CDR3 sequence is CASSFLTSGTISYEQYF. In nucleotides, the CDR3 is TGTGCCAGCAGCTTCTTAACTAGCGGGACCATCTCCTACGAGCAGTACTTC. V usage is TRBV7-2 and J usage is TRBJ2-7; TRBD2 aligns across 10 bases. Germline CDR1 SGHTA, CDR2 FQGNSA. The CDR3 extends over 17 amino acids. V lost 3 bases and J lost 0; bases outside the gene matches: 8.

This chain links TRBV7-9 with TRBJ1-1, with 11 bases identical to TRBD1. Trimming cost V 4 bases and J 0 bases; bases outside gene matches: 10. Germline loops: CDR1 SEHNR, CDR2 FQNEAQ (reference sequence). This CDR3 comprises 18 residues. CDR3 sequence: CASSSLGGQGGMNTEAFF. DNA for the CDR3: TGTGCCAGCAGCTCCCTTGGGGGACAGGGGGGGATGAACACTGAAGCTTTCTTT.

CDR3 amino acids: CASSSKGRRTEAFF. CDR3 in DNA: TGTGCCAGCAGCTCCAAGGGGCGGCGGACTGAAGCTTTCTTT. The V call is TRBV5-6, the J call TRBJ1-1; D might be TRBD1 (5 bases). CDR3 length: 14 residues. The V end was cut by 3 bases, the J end by 5 bases, with 14 bases between. Germline values: CDR1 SGHDT, CDR2 YYEEEE.

The chain joins TRBV14 to TRBJ1-6; TRBD1 might be the D (5 bases). Trimming removed 6 bases at V and 6 bases at J, with 12 bases between. This CDR3 is built from 14 residues. CDR1 and CDR2 (germline): SGHDN, FVKESK. CDR3 loop: CASSSGTINSPLHF. DNA of the CDR3: TGTGCCAGCAGTTCCGGGACCATTAATTCACCCCTCCACTTT.

The CDR3 DNA sequence: TGTGCCAGGCGGGAGGAGGGGGGAGATACGCAGTATTTT. This gives the protein CARREEGGDTQYF. This sequence joins TRBV7-2 and TRBJ2-3, with 8 bases identical to TRBD2. The V segment lost 9 bases and the J segment 5 bases; nucleotides outside the gene matches: 7. Germline V gene sequence: CDR1 SGHTA, CDR2 FQGNSA. The CDR3 has 13 residues.

V and J are TRBV13 and TRBJ1-6; TRBD1 matches 11 bases. Unmatched junction bases numbered 3, after V lost 3 bases and J lost 8 bases. Germline V lookup: CDR1 PRHDT, CDR2 FYEKMQ (reference sequence). This CDR3 has 15 residues. The CDR3 spells CASSFRTGGYSPLHF. The CDR3 DNA sequence: TGTGCCAGCAGCTTCCGGACAGGGGGCTATTCACCCCTCCACTTT.

The rearrangement links TRBV14 to TRBJ2-5; D may be TRBD1 (6 bases). The V end lost 4 bases, the J end lost 1 base, and 16 bases lay between the germline ends. From germline, CDR1 is SGHDN and CDR2 FVKESK. There are 16 residues in the CDR3. CDR3 residues: CASSRTQGSSQETQYF. The CDR3 DNA sequence: TGTGCCAGCAGCCGTACACAGGGCAGCTCCCAAGAGACCCAGTACTTC.

V gene TRBV5-1 combines with J gene TRBJ1-2, with no clear D. The CDR3 loop spans 13 amino acids. Deletions cut 2 bases from V and 4 bases from J, with 9 bases between. Germline V gives CDR1 SGHRS, CDR2 YFSETQ. Here the CDR3 DNA reads TGCGCCAGCAGCTTCGACGGATCCTATGGCTACACCTTC. Protein product: CASSFDGSYGYTF.

This clone was seen more than once but under ten times. The chain couples TRBV7-3 to TRBJ1-1, with D perhaps matching TRBD1 (5 bases). The V end was cut by 1 base, the J end by 6 bases, with 9 bases between. CDR1 and CDR2 (germline): SGHTA, FQGTGA. CDR3 length: 13 amino acids. The CDR3 loop reads CASSLNRDAEAFF. The CDR3 DNA sequence: TGTGCCAGCAGCTTAAATCGGGACGCTGAAGCTTTCTTT.

This chain joins TRBV6-5 and TRBJ2-1, with TRBD2 as a possible D gene (6 bases). The CDR3 consists of 16 residues. The ends were cut back, 2 bases at V and 4 bases at J, with 15 bases in the middle. Germline V gene data show CDR1 as MNHEY and CDR2 as SVGAGI. CDR3 coding DNA: TGTGCCAGCAGTTACGATCTCACTAGCCGGTACAATGAGCAGTTCTTC. Translating gives CASSYDLTSRYNEQFF.

The rearrangement links TRBV6-5 to TRBJ1-4; D is perhaps TRBD1 (6 bases). This CDR3 comprises 14 residues. The germline V and J ends were trimmed by 2 bases and 8 bases, with 12 bases remaining between them. The V gene's germline CDR1 is MNHEY and CDR2 SVGAGI. The CDR3 coding sequence is TGTGCCAGCAGTTACGGAAGGGGGAGGGAAAAACTGTTTTTT. This sequence encodes CASSYGRGREKLFF.

V is TRBV27 and J is TRBJ1-5, with no clear D. The CDR3 is made up of 15 amino acids. Trimming removed 5 bases from V and 1 base from J, with 12 bases in between. Germline lookup yields CDR1 MNHEY and CDR2 SMNVEV (reference sequence). DNA of the CDR3: TGTGCCAGCAGTCTTTTGGGTTCGAGCAATCAGCCCCAGCATTTT. This translates into CASSLLGSSNQPQHF.